Listed here are 21 T cell receptor beta chains from one sample, sequenced in a study of control samples from healthy donors and cancer patients. Assay used: immunoSEQ multiplex PCR; TCRdb lists only in-frame clones, some missing. The sample yields fewer than 110,000 clones, roughly 91% seen once. Material: blood. The receptors were sampled from a man aged 25-45 years in good health.

This clone was detected only a few times. This chain uses TRBV4-2 with TRBJ1-5; unclear D gene. CDR1 is LGHNA, CDR2 YNFKEQ, per germline. This CDR3 region has 15 residues. Trimming stripped 3 bases from V and 1 base from J, with 10 bases between. CDR3 in amino acids: CASSQVAGSNQPQHF. The CDR3, as DNA: TGTGCCAGCAGCCAGGTGGCGGGGAGCAATCAGCCCCAGCATTTT.

This clone was seen a single time. The V call is TRBV30, the J call TRBJ1-1; no reliable D call. The germline gives CDR1 GTSNPN, CDR2 SVGIG (reference sequence). This CDR3 comprises 14 residues. Between the trimmed V and J ends, which lost 4 bases and 1 base, there was a span of 13 bases. This chain's CDR3 is CAWKGIRQNTEAFF. For the CDR3, the DNA is TGTGCCTGGAAAGGCATCAGACAGAACACTGAAGCTTTCTTT.

This chain connects TRBV12-5 to TRBJ2-3; no clear D gene. This CDR3 is built from 11 residues. Trimming cost V 2 bases and J 5 bases, with 2 bases left between them. Germline V CDR1 and CDR2: LGHNT, FRNRAP. CDR3 coding DNA: TGTGCTAGTGGTTTGTTAGATACGCAGTATTTT. Translated, it gives CASGLLDTQYF. The whole variable domain, remainder taken from reference TRBV12-5 and TRBJ2-3, is DARVTQTPRHKVTEMGQEVTMRCQPILGHNTVFWYRQTMMQGLELLAYFRNRAPLDDSGMPKDRFSAEMPDATLATLKIQPSEPRDSAVYFCASGLLDTQYFGPGTRLTVL.

This rearrangement joins TRBV20-1 to TRBJ1-1; weak D call: TRBD1 (5 bases). Germline-derived CDR1 and CDR2 are DFQATT and SNEGSKA (reference sequence). V lost 3 bases and J lost 1, with 27 bases in between. The CDR3 runs to 19 residues. The CDR3 here is CSASSPVLYGGDGNTEAFF. For the CDR3, the DNA is TGCAGTGCTAGTAGCCCTGTTTTGTACGGGGGTGACGGGAACACTGAAGCTTTCTTT.

This clone was seen just once. This chain links TRBV5-1 with TRBJ1-1; the match to TRBD1 covers 9 bases. Germline V gives CDR1 SGHRS, CDR2 YFSETQ. Trimming removed 4 bases from V and 3 bases from J; junction bases left unmatched: 7. CDR3 length equals 15 residues. The CDR3 sequence: CASSLGQGRDTEAFF. The CDR3 DNA reads TGCGCCAGCAGCCTCGGACAGGGGAGGGACACTGAAGCTTTCTTT.

The V and J genes are TRBV21-1 and TRBJ2-7; TRBD2 reflects the table's D call only, with no check against the DNA. TRBV21-1 is deemed a pseudogene. CDR3 length: 17 amino acids. The CDR3 DNA is TGTGCCAGCAGCAAAGTGTATCAAAGCGGGAGCCCCTACGAGCAGTACTTC. Protein product: CASSKVYQSGSPYEQYF.

This rearrangement joins TRBV2 to TRBJ1-1; D is perhaps TRBD1 (6 bases). In germline, CDR1 is SNHLY, CDR2 FYNNEI. This CDR3 region has 15 residues. V lost 4 bases, J lost 8 bases, and 20 bases lay in between. The DNA of the CDR3 is TGTGCCAGCAGTGGGTGGACGGATGTGAGGGGGGAAGCTTTCTTT. Encoded protein: CASSGWTDVRGEAFF.

V is TRBV2 and J is TRBJ2-5, with 10 bases fitting TRBD1. The CDR3 totals 17 residues. Germline V gene data show CDR1 as SNHLY and CDR2 as FYNNEI. V shed 0 bases and J 3 bases; nucleotides not matched to a gene: 7. The CDR3 nucleotides are TGTGCCAGCAGTGAAGCGGCCGGGACAGGGGAGGAAGAGACCCAGTACTTC. Translated, it gives CASSEAAGTGEEETQYF.

The chain is built from TRBV29-1 and TRBJ1-1; perhaps TRBD1 as D (6 bases). Trimming took 4 bases from V and 3 from J, leaving 21 bases between them. This CDR3 region has 16 residues. The germline CDR1 and CDR2 sequences are SQVTM and ANQGSEA. The DNA of the CDR3 is TGCAGCGTTGCGATCGACAGGCATGAAGGGGACACTGAAGCTTTCTTT. It codes for CSVAIDRHEGDTEAFF.

The rearrangement links TRBV6-5 to TRBJ2-3; weak D call: TRBD2 (5 bases). Germline loops: CDR1 MNHEY, CDR2 SVGAGI. Trimming left V 5 bases short and J 1 base short, with 10 bases between. The CDR3 consists of 14 residues. CDR3 DNA: TGTGCCAGCAGTCGGAGGCGGGGCACAGATACGCAGTATTTT. It encodes CASSRRRGTDTQYF.

This clone was seen a handful of times. The chain uses TRBV5-4 and TRBJ1-1; no reliable D call. V was cut by 3 bases and J by 1 base, with 7 bases left in between. This CDR3 region has 13 residues. Germline CDR1 and CDR2: SGHNT and YYREEE (reference sequence). CDR3 sequence (DNA): TGTGCCAGCAGCTGGAACCAGAACACTGAAGCTTTCTTT. This sequence encodes CASSWNQNTEAFF.

This chain connects TRBV12-3 or TRBV12-4 to TRBJ1-1; D call uncertain. Deletions cut 1 base from V and 1 base from J, with 4 bases between. The CDR3 extends over 13 amino acids. The CDR3 protein is CASSLGENTEAFF. The CDR3 DNA is TGTGCCAGCAGTTTAGGGGAGAACACTGAAGCTTTCTTT.

The chain links TRBV4-1 to TRBJ1-4; possibly TRBD1 for D (6 bases). The V and J ends lost 0 bases and 3 bases respectively, with 17 bases between them. The CDR3 consists of 18 residues. Germline-derived CDR1 and CDR2 are MGHRA and YSYEKL. The CDR3, as DNA: TGCGCCAGCAGCCAAGAGGGGGGCCAGGGATGGGCTAATGAAAAACTGTTTTTT. Its translation: CASSQEGGQGWANEKLFF.

The chain carries TRBV7-2 and TRBJ2-7, with 7 bases that match TRBD2. This CDR3 contains 13 residues. Germline values: CDR1 SGHTA, CDR2 FQGNSA. Trimming took 5 bases from V and 2 from J; bases not matched to a gene: 3. The CDR3 sequence is CASSPTSPYEQYF. The DNA of the CDR3 is TGTGCCAGCAGCCCGACTAGCCCCTACGAGCAGTACTTC.

The chain recombines TRBV11-2 with TRBJ1-1; a possible D gene is TRBD1 (5 bases). Germline V lookup: CDR1 SGHAT, CDR2 FQNNGV. This CDR3 is built from 15 residues. Trimming removed 3 bases at V and 6 bases at J, with 17 bases between. The CDR3, as DNA: TGTGCCAGCAGCTTGAGGGGTTTAGTGCTGGCTGAAGCTTTCTTT. Residues: CASSLRGLVLAEAFF.

This clone was picked up a small number of times. The rearrangement links TRBV7-9 to TRBJ1-3; D unclear. CDR1 is SEHNR, CDR2 FQNEAQ, per germline (reference sequence). CDR3 length: 15 residues. V lost 6 bases, J lost 4 bases, and 16 bases lay in between. DNA of the CDR3: TGTGCCAGCAGTTCCACGGCGATTCCAGGAAACACCATATATTTT. This gives the protein CASSSTAIPGNTIYF.

The rearrangement links TRBV11-3 to TRBJ2-1; 11 bases map to TRBD2. Germline V gene data show CDR1 as SGHNT and CDR2 as YENEEA. After removal of 4 bases from V and 5 bases from J, the junction contained 4 bases not matched to a gene. The CDR3 totals 15 residues. This chain's CDR3 is CASSSEGLADNEQFF. In nucleotides, the CDR3 is TGTGCCAGCAGCTCCGAGGGACTAGCGGACAATGAGCAGTTCTTC. The entire variable domain, with the rest obtained from reference TRBV11-3 and TRBJ2-1, is as follows: EAGVVQSPRYKIIEKKQPVAFWCNPISGHNTLYWYLQNLGQGPELLIRYENEEAVDDSQLPKDRFSAERLKGVDSTLKIQPAELGDSAVYLCASSSEGLADNEQFFGPGTRLTVL.

V usage is TRBV5-4 and J usage is TRBJ2-1; D is unclear. The CDR3 length is 13 residues. Between the trimmed V and J ends, which lost 3 bases and 3 bases, there was a span of 7 bases. Germline loops: CDR1 SGHNT, CDR2 YYREEE (reference sequence). The CDR3 DNA is TGTGCCAGCAGCTCTCGAGACTACAATGAGCAGTTCTTC. Amino acids: CASSSRDYNEQFF.

The gene calls are TRBV18 and TRBJ2-5; D gene unclear. Germline-derived CDR1 and CDR2 are KGHSH and LQKENI. Trimming stripped 2 bases from V and 2 bases from J, with 9 bases between. CDR3 length: 14 residues. In nucleotides, the CDR3 is TGTGCCAGCTCACCAAAAGTAGGTCAAGAGACCCAGTACTTC. Translating gives CASSPKVGQETQYF.

The chain is built from TRBV14 and TRBJ2-3, with D possibly TRBD1 on 6 matching bases. Germline assignment: CDR1 SGHDN and CDR2 FVKESK. Trimming took off 0 bases at V and 0 bases at J, with 7 bases between the two ends. The CDR3 runs to 15 residues. CDR3 residues: CASSQEQGSTDTQYF. CDR3 DNA: TGTGCCAGCAGCCAAGAGCAGGGGAGCACAGATACGCAGTATTTT.

The V call is TRBV24-1, the J call TRBJ2-3; D perhaps matches TRBD1 (5 bases). V was clipped by 3 bases and J by 0 bases, with 9 bases between them. This CDR3 is built from 15 residues. CDR1 and CDR2 from the germline V gene are KGHDR and SFDVKD. The CDR3: CATSDGAPSTDTQYF. The DNA for the CDR3 is TGTGCCACCAGTGATGGGGCCCCTAGCACAGATACGCAGTATTTT.